This T cell receptor (beta chain) was recorded in a study of T cell changes during pregnancy in multiple sclerosis. The repertoire was sequenced with immunoSEQ multiplex PCR; TCRdb's copy has only in-frame clones and lacks some. The sample yields tens of thousands of clones, around 91% seen once. The table lists this clone with a count of one. Germline V gene lookup returns CDR1 MNHNY and CDR2 SVGAGI (reference sequence). This CDR3 is built from 13 residues. Trimming pared 5 bases from V and 1 base from J, leaving 8 bases between. The receptor comes from a female donor in good health, enrolled as a control in a pregnancy study. Sample: peripheral blood, taken in the third trimester of pregnancy. The rearrangement joins TRBV6-6 to TRBJ1-1; D is perhaps TRBD1 (6 bases). CDR3 coding DNA: TGTGCCAGCAGTAAACAGGGGAACACTGAAGCTTTCTTT. It codes for CASSKQGNTEAFF.